This TCR beta chain was sequenced for a study of early T cells in non-severe SARS-CoV-2 infection. The sample holds many counts of this clonotype. TCRdb re-called the 5' RACE reads with MiXCR, one entry per CDR3 protein. The repertoire holds some 49,000 distinct CDR3 sequences, with around 8% as singletons. CDR3 size: 12 residues. Germline CDR1 DFQATT, CDR2 SNEGSKA (reference sequence). The V end lost 4 bases, the J end lost 1 base, and 2 bases lay between the germline ends. Sequenced: whole blood. This TCR derives from an adult who was a healthcare worker with PCR-confirmed SARS-CoV-2 infection or an uninfected control (not recorded which). The chain links TRBV20-1 to TRBJ2-6; D is unclear. DNA for the CDR3: TGCAGTGCTATGTCTGGGGCCAACGTCCTGACTTTC. Its protein is CSAMSGANVLTF.